These 11 T cell receptor beta chains share one sample of origin, sequenced in a study of technical replicates of blood from a handful of donors. The assay was immunoSEQ multiplex PCR, and TCRdb's table has in-frame clones only and misses some. Among roughly 50,000 clones listed, nearly 95% were seen once. Input material: PBMCs. Receptors originate from a human donor in good health. Some clones in this sample may be carry-over from other donors' samples.

The V gene is TRBV29-1, the J gene TRBJ2-2, with TRBD1 matching over 9 bases. Germline CDR1 SQVTM, CDR2 ANQGSEA. Trimming cost V 5 bases and J 6 bases; bases outside gene matches: 1. The CDR3 totals 12 residues. In DNA, the CDR3 is TGCAGCGTTACAGGGGGCCCCGGGGAGCTGTTTTTT. This translates into CSVTGGPGELFF.

CDR3 nucleotide sequence: TGTGCTAGTGGTTTGGGGAGGCTCTATGGCTACACCTTC. Translated, it gives CASGLGRLYGYTF. V usage is TRBV12-5 and J usage is TRBJ1-2; no clear D gene. V was clipped by 1 base and J by 4 bases, with 7 bases between them. The germline V gene encodes CDR1 LGHNT and CDR2 FRNRAP. The CDR3 is 13 residues long.

The rearrangement links TRBV7-7 to TRBJ2-1; D is possibly TRBD2 (5 bases). Germline V CDR1 and CDR2: SSHAT, FNYEAQ (reference sequence). V shed 1 base and J shed 6 bases, with 7 bases lying between them. There are 13 residues in the CDR3. The CDR3 region has the DNA TGTGCCAGCAGCTTAGAACTAGGCAATGAGCAGTTCTTC. It encodes CASSLELGNEQFF.

CDR3 nucleotides: TGTGCCAGCGCGGGACAGGGGGCAACCTACGAGCAGTACTTC. Translation: CASAGQGATYEQYF. V and J are TRBV2 and TRBJ2-7; 12 nucleotides align to TRBD1. Germline V gene sequence: CDR1 SNHLY, CDR2 FYNNEI. The CDR3 spans 14 residues. The ends lost 8 bases at V and 2 bases at J; junction bases unmatched: 4.

The chain employs TRBV7-2 and TRBJ2-4, with D tentatively TRBD1 (6 bases). The V gene's germline CDR1 is SGHTA and CDR2 FQGNSA. V shed 4 bases and J shed 7 bases, with 11 bases lying between them. The CDR3 has 13 residues. The CDR3 nucleotides are TGTGCCAGCAGCTGGGGGCGCGGGAACATTCAGTACTTC. It specifies CASSWGRGNIQYF.

The V and J genes are TRBV21-1 and TRBJ2-7; TRBD2 was called by the table and not checked on the DNA. TRBV21-1 is labeled a pseudogene. The CDR3 runs 15 residues. The CDR3 bases are TGTGCCAGCAGCAAAGTTGAGCGGAACCCCTACGAGCAGTACTTC. Its translation: CASSKVERNPYEQYF.

The rearrangement joins TRBV18 to TRBJ2-1, with TRBD1 matching over 9 bases. The CDR3 sequence is 14 residues long. Germline V gives CDR1 KGHSH, CDR2 LQKENI. V shed 2 bases, J shed 8 bases, and the junction held 4 bases outside the gene matches. The CDR3 DNA follows: TGTGCCAGCTCACCAGGGACAGGGTACTATGAGCAGTTCTTC. Its translation is CASSPGTGYYEQFF.

This clone was found a few times. This chain links TRBV4-3 with TRBJ2-4, with D possibly being TRBD1 (6 bases). The germline V and J ends were trimmed by 0 bases and 8 bases, with 14 bases remaining between them. Germline V gene sequence: CDR1 LGHNA, CDR2 YSLEER. The CDR3 length is 15 residues. CDR3 loop: CASSQELQGRDIQYF. In DNA form, the CDR3 reads TGCGCCAGCAGCCAAGAGCTACAGGGACGGGACATTCAGTACTTC.

The rearrangement joins TRBV20-1 to TRBJ2-2; the D is unclear. The V gene lost 1 base and the J gene lost 9 bases, with 6 bases spanning the gap. Germline CDR1 DFQATT, CDR2 SNEGSKA (reference sequence). The CDR3 spans 11 residues. CDR3 sequence (DNA): TGCAGTGCTAGAGGAGAGCGGGAGCTGTTTTTT. Translated: CSARGERELFF.

This chain joins TRBV6-5 and TRBJ2-2; D may be TRBD1 (5 bases). Germline assignment: CDR1 MNHEY and CDR2 SVGAGI. The CDR3 consists of 15 residues. V lost 2 bases, J lost 7 bases, and 14 bases lay in between. The chain's CDR3 is CASSYAQGMGGELFF. Here the CDR3 DNA reads TGTGCCAGCAGTTACGCTCAGGGAATGGGCGGGGAGCTGTTTTTT.

The chain couples TRBV7-8 to TRBJ1-5; no firm D call. The CDR3 has 14 residues. V was pared by 3 bases and J by 6 bases, with 12 bases between. Germline V gives CDR1 SGHVS, CDR2 FQNEAQ. In nucleotides, the CDR3 is TGTGCCAGCAGCTTGCAGGAAAGTATTCAGCCCCAGCATTTT. It encodes CASSLQESIQPQHF.